Listed below are T cell receptor beta chains from one sample, sequenced in a study of patients and donors after allogeneic stem cell transplantation. TCRdb independently ran MiXCR on the RT-PCR reads; one entry per CDR3 protein. The repertoire consists of about 200,000 distinct CDR3 sequences, with less than 45% occurring once and the leading ten covering 33%. Material for sequencing was blood, either unsorted or a sorted T cell fraction (not recorded which). These receptors were obtained from a human donor who was either an allogeneic HSCT recipient or a stem cell or donor lymphocyte infusion donor (not recorded which). It is not recorded whose cells these are; they may come from a transplant donor. CDR3s leave out the opening cysteine and the closing phenylalanine or tryptophan.

cdr3_aa: ASSFLLGGILNSPLH; j_call: TRBJ1-6; v_call: TRBV7-8
cdr3_aa: ASSEAARIRGETQY; j_call: TRBJ2-5; v_call: TRBV2
cdr3_aa: ASSQDPSDEQY; j_call: TRBJ2-7; v_call: TRBV4-1
cdr3_aa: ASSRTGPILQSGNTIY; j_call: TRBJ1-3; v_call: TRBV28
cdr3_aa: SAAINQPQH; j_call: TRBJ1-5; v_call: TRBV20-1
cdr3_aa: ASSFLAGGETQY; j_call: TRBJ2-5; v_call: TRBV7-2
cdr3_aa: ASRFQGPNQPQH; j_call: TRBJ1-5; v_call: TRBV6-5
cdr3_aa: ASSLVGEGPETQY; j_call: TRBJ2-5; v_call: TRBV28
cdr3_aa: ASSLVQGRYEQY; j_call: TRBJ2-7; v_call: TRBV5-6
cdr3_aa: SARDWTKNTGELF; j_call: TRBJ2-2; v_call: TRBV20-1
cdr3_aa: ASSQVRDNEQF; j_call: TRBJ2-1; v_call: TRBV4-2
cdr3_aa: SARGMTSGSGNEQF; j_call: TRBJ2-1; v_call: TRBV20-1
cdr3_aa: ASSQDPGAGRSNEQF; j_call: TRBJ2-1; v_call: TRBV4-3
cdr3_aa: VSSPLWTGYYGYT; j_call: TRBJ1-2; v_call: TRBV4-1
cdr3_aa: ATSRDGEGYTEAF; j_call: TRBJ1-1; v_call: TRBV15
cdr3_aa: SAPPGLVGETQY; j_call: TRBJ2-5; v_call: TRBV20-1
cdr3_aa: ASRARDRGGHQPQH; j_call: TRBJ1-5; v_call: TRBV12-3/TRBV12-4
cdr3_aa: ASSLSRGPQETQY; j_call: TRBJ2-5; v_call: TRBV28
cdr3_aa: ASSYEFPSGTPFGDTQY; j_call: TRBJ2-3; v_call: TRBV6-6
cdr3_aa: ASSIFRFRAEINQPQH; j_call: TRBJ1-5; v_call: TRBV19
cdr3_aa: ASSLGWNTDTQY; j_call: TRBJ2-3; v_call: TRBV5-1
cdr3_aa: ASSGTQLGTNYGYT; j_call: TRBJ1-2; v_call: TRBV6-1
cdr3_aa: ASSLRHMNTEAF; j_call: TRBJ1-1; v_call: TRBV12-3/TRBV12-4
cdr3_aa: ASSVGGPGELF; j_call: TRBJ2-2; v_call: TRBV9
cdr3_aa: ASSRRTGEDF; j_call: TRBJ1-1; v_call: TRBV7-9
cdr3_aa: ASSQRGAGGTEAF; j_call: TRBJ1-1; v_call: TRBV4-2
cdr3_aa: ATSDPGKNTGELF; j_call: TRBJ2-2; v_call: TRBV24-1
cdr3_aa: ASSSRGEGNTIY; j_call: TRBJ1-3; v_call: TRBV6-6
cdr3_aa: AAGTNEKLF; j_call: TRBJ1-4; v_call: TRBV12-3/TRBV12-4
cdr3_aa: ASSYTSGIPGELF; j_call: TRBJ2-2; v_call: TRBV6-2/TRBV6-3
cdr3_aa: ASSQDRSGNQPQH; j_call: TRBJ1-5; v_call: TRBV4-3
cdr3_aa: ASSSYDRGDEKLF; j_call: TRBJ1-4; v_call: TRBV13
cdr3_aa: SATVAGGEKLF; j_call: TRBJ1-4; v_call: TRBV20-1
cdr3_aa: ASSLGTLAYGYT; j_call: TRBJ1-2; v_call: TRBV12-3/TRBV12-4
cdr3_aa: ASSLGRFAAGRNTEAF; j_call: TRBJ1-1; v_call: TRBV5-1
cdr3_aa: SARDSWSSYNEQF; j_call: TRBJ2-1; v_call: TRBV29-1
cdr3_aa: SATFSGRTHEQF; j_call: TRBJ2-1; v_call: TRBV20-1
cdr3_aa: ASSQDWGGRYGYT; j_call: TRBJ1-2; v_call: TRBV3-1
cdr3_aa: SVPRGYT; j_call: TRBJ1-2; v_call: TRBV20-1
cdr3_aa: ASSPVEYRGNEKLF; j_call: TRBJ1-4; v_call: TRBV5-1
cdr3_aa: ASSSGNEKLF; j_call: TRBJ1-4; v_call: TRBV12-3/TRBV12-4